Described below is a single TCR beta chain sequence and its context. It lacks a known antigen. Base qualities are not recorded, but no much larger clone differs from it by a single base. The data derive from a study of vaccination effects on CD4 cells after COVID-19 (dated by TCRdb to 2022 to 2024). About the investigation overall: In the ViraFEST assay, PBMC were stimulated with viral peptide pools, and TCR sequencing was then used to find antigen-specific CD4+ T cell clonotypes based on their expansion. In the study, cultures from other donors were sequenced using the Oncomine TCR Beta short-read assay on an Illumina iSeq 100. Altogether, 10 COVID-19 convalescent patients and a few SARS-CoV-2-naive healthy vaccine recipients made up the full study. Across the study, the median time from the second dose to post-vaccine sampling was 72 days (range 14 to 241). Roughly 2.1 million PBMC per well were cultured in IMDM with around 5% human AB serum, 8.5 to 10 IU/ml IL-2 and gentamicin, plus 10 ug/ml peptides. The study compared SARS-CoV-2 spike-specific CD4+ TCR repertoires before and after mRNA vaccination in COVID-19 convalescent patients and infection-naive vaccine recipients. The research as a whole found: Among healthy vaccine recipients, nearly all vaccine-induced clones were SARS-CoV-2 mono-reactive, and just 1 of 255 was cross-reactive with common cold coronaviruses. Clones induced by infection and clones induced by vaccination both contracted markedly at late timepoints after vaccination, which fits with T cell responses waning over time. The study was limited by a small number of convalescent patients, and early post-infection timepoints were lacking.

Libraries were built with the immunoSEQ multiplex PCR assay. TCR beta CDR3 sequencing was performed on DNA from the cultured, isolated CD4+ T cells. The paper's processing steps were these. The analysis removed non-productive TCR sequences, trimmed reads to the CDR3 region, and retained only CDR3s that were 7 or more amino acids long. The MANAFEST web app was used to identify antigen-specific clonotypes by comparing expansion in peptide wells with expansion in reference cultures. Positive clones required FDR<0.05 expansion versus reference and all other wells, odds ratio above 5, and frequency above 0.1% in two replicate wells. Clonotypes significantly expanded in SARS-CoV-2 spike wells and in at least one common cold coronavirus spike condition were defined as cross-reactive. CDR3 similarity was assessed by Levenshtein distance with the stringdist R package, and unrooted trees were built with ape in R 3.6.1. In its TCRdb copy, this immuneACCESS table keeps in-frame sequences only and misses some clones. Where compared with another copy, unresolved V genes explain less than half of these, and the others have no known cause. The V and J calls and clone size are taken from that table; D and trimming were inferred from the DNA. A total of under 35,000 clones appear in this sample, around 70% of them only once. 14% to 15% of the sample goes to the ten largest clones.

After roughly 11 days of culture, CD4+ T cells were isolated with the EasySep CD4+ T cell isolation kit. Each participant got two doses of an mRNA SARS-CoV-2 vaccine, either BNT162b2 or mRNA-1273. Healthy vaccine recipients had no prior SARS-CoV-2 infection, confirmed by negative nucleocapsid antibodies before and after vaccination. On days 3 and 7, half of the culture medium was replaced with fresh IL-2-containing medium. Unless otherwise noted, each peptide stimulation condition was cultured in triplicate wells. Using Ficoll-Paque Plus gradient centrifugation, PBMC were separated from whole blood and then either used fresh or cryopreserved at -140C. The QIAamp micro DNA kit was used to extract genomic DNA from the cultured CD4+ T cells. Sequencing used CD4+ T cells from PBMCs cultured without peptide, obtained after COVID-19 vaccination. The sequence was collected from a human donor who received a COVID-19 vaccine.

The DNA sequence follows: TGTGCCAGCACTGTATCGAACACTGAAGCTTTCTTT. Its coded protein is CASTVSNTEAFF. The rearrangement combines TRBV2 with TRBJ1-1, with no confidently assigned D gene. CDR3 length: 12 amino acids, cysteine to phenylalanine. The entry retains the CDR3 DNA only, 36 bases that are in frame from base 1. Between the V and J ends, shortened by 7 bases and 1 base respectively, the junction contains 7 bases. Reading the germline V gene gives CDR1 SNHLY and CDR2 FYNNEI.